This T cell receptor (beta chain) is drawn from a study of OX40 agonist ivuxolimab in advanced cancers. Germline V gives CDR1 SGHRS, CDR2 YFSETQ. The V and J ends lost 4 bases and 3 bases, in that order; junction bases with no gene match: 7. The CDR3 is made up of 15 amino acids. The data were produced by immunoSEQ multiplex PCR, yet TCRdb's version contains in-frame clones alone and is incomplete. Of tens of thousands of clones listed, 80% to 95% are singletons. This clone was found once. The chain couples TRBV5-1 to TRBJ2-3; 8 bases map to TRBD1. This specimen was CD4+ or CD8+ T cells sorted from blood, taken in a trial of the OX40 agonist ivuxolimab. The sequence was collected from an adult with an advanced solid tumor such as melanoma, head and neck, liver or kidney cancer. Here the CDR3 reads CASSRNQGATDTQYF. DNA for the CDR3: TGCGCCAGCAGCCGGAACCAGGGGGCAACAGATACGCAGTATTTT.